This is a list of T cell receptor beta chains from one sample in a study of T-cell memory formation after mild COVID-19. TCRdb redid the calling of the 5' RACE reads with MiXCR, one entry per CDR3 protein. This repertoire shows around 420,000 distinct CDR3 sequences, roughly a quarter found once; its top ten account for 8.5% to 10%. Sequencing input: PBMCs or a T cell subset sorted from them (not recorded which). The receptors were sampled from an adult woman who had mild COVID-19 (a few samples of this study predate the infection). Cell type and time point are not known. Each CDR3 is given with its conserved first and last residue. Fields, in order: J gene, V gene, CDR3 protein.

>TRBJ2-5|TRBV12-3/TRBV12-4
CASSNGQGVLETQYF
>TRBJ1-1|TRBV12-3/TRBV12-4
CASSFWGVNTEAFF
>TRBJ2-7|TRBV7-9
CASSNPDRVHEQYF
>TRBJ1-5|TRBV6-5
CASSFQGTQPQHF
>TRBJ2-3|TRBV6-5
CASSSVGSTDTQYF
>TRBJ2-7|TRBV6-5
CASRAGGGGEQYF
>TRBJ2-4|TRBV7-2
CASSHTSGGLSLAKNIQYF
>TRBJ2-3|TRBV20-1
CSAGARIAGADTQYF
>TRBJ2-4|TRBV6-2/TRBV6-3
CASSYSIGADQKGVGKNIQYF
>TRBJ1-5|TRBV6-2/TRBV6-3
CASSSNQGVGNQPQHF
>TRBJ2-7|TRBV5-8
CASSLWGTSGDEQYF
>TRBJ1-1|TRBV5-1
CASSLQGRVTEAFF
>TRBJ1-2|TRBV5-1
CASSLDGGAQGYTF
>TRBJ2-7|TRBV7-9
CASSFPQDPYEQYF
>TRBJ1-2|TRBV29-1
CSTYRDPSESGYTF
>TRBJ1-4|TRBV9
CASSPSGTGQTNEKLFF
>TRBJ2-6|TRBV15
CATSSARSGGLLSGANVLTF
>TRBJ1-6|TRBV5-1
CASSWRPGASSPLHF
>TRBJ2-7|TRBV12-3/TRBV12-4
CASSLWGDPYEQYF
>TRBJ2-5|TRBV7-2
CASTPGGQETQYF
>TRBJ2-1|TRBV7-3
CASSPFVGGGNDEQFF
>TRBJ2-1|TRBV7-9
CASSLPLQRLVNNEQFF
>TRBJ2-7|TRBV29-1
CSVEARGGEGRRSYEQYF
>TRBJ2-7|TRBV20-1
CSARDQGRLYYEQYF